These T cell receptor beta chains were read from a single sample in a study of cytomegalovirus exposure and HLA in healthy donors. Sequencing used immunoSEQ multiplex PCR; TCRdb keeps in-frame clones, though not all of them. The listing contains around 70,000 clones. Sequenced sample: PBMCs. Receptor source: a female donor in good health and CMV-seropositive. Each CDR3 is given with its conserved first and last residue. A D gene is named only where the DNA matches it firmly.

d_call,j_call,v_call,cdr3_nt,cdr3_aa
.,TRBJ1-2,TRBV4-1,TGCGCCAGCAGCCAAGATAGGACAACCTTCGACGGCTACACCTTC,CASSQDRTTFDGYTF
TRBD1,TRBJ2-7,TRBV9,TGTGCCAGCAGCGTAGCTTGGGGACAGGGGGAGTCCTACGAGCAGTACTTC,CASSVAWGQGESYEQYF
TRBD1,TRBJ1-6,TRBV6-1,TGTGCCAGCAGTGAATATCCCGGGACAGGCGATTCACCCCTCCACTTT,CASSEYPGTGDSPLHF
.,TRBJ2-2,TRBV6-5,TGTGCCAGCAGTTACGGCAGGGGCCTAGCCGGGGAGCTGTTTTTT,CASSYGRGLAGELFF
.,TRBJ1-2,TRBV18,TGTGCCAGCTCACCGGGACTGGAGGGTAGGGGCTACACCTTC,CASSPGLEGRGYTF
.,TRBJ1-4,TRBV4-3,TGCGCCAGCAGCCAGGAAACAGGGAGTAATGAAAAACTGTTTTTT,CASSQETGSNEKLFF
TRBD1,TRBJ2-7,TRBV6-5,TGTGCCAGCAGCCGGGACAGCAACTCCTACGAGCAGTACTTC,CASSRDSNSYEQYF
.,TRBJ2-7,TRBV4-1,TGCGCCAGCAGCCAAACGGGCTACGAGCAGTACTTC,CASSQTGYEQYF
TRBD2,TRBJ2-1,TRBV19,TGTGCTAGCGGGGGGATACGGAATGAGCAGTTCTTC,CASGGIRNEQFF
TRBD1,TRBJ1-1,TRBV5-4,TGTGCCAGCAGCTGGGACAGGGTGAGCACTGAAGCTTTCTTT,CASSWDRVSTEAFF
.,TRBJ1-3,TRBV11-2,TGTGCCAGCAGCTTAACACGTGGGACAAACGGAAACACCATATATTTT,CASSLTRGTNGNTIYF
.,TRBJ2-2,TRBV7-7,TGTGCCAGCAGCTTCGCCGGGGCCGGGGAGCTGTTTTTT,CASSFAGAGELFF
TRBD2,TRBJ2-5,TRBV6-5,TGTGCCAGCAGCCCGAATGGACTAGACGAGGAGACCCAGTACTTC,CASSPNGLDEETQYF
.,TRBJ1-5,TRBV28,TGTGCCAGCAGTTCCCTCTTTCAGGGCACCGTCTTTTCCAATCAGCCCCAGCATTTT,CASSSLFQGTVFSNQPQHF
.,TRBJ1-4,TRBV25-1,TGTGCCAGCAGACAGGGAACGGGTAATGAAAAACTGTTTTTT,CASRQGTGNEKLFF
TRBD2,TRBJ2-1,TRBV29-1,TGCAGCGTTGACCCTAGCGGGAGCTATGAGCAGTTCTTC,CSVDPSGSYEQFF
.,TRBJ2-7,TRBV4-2,TGTGCCAGCAGCCAAGCGGGGAGATCCTACGAGCAGTACTTC,CASSQAGRSYEQYF
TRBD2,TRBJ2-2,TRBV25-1,TGTGCCAGCGAGCGGGGGTCCACCGGGGAGCTGTTTTTT,CASERGSTGELFF
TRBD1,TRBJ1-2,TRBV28,TGTGCCAGCAGTCCTCTCCGGGACAGGGCCAACTATGGCTACACCTTC,CASSPLRDRANYGYTF
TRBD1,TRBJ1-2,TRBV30,TGTGCCTGGGATGAAAGGGGGCTCGATGGCTACACCTTC,CAWDERGLDGYTF
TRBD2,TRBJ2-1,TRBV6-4,TGTGCCAGCAGTGACACTAGCGGGAGCTCCGACAATGAGCAGTTCTTC,CASSDTSGSSDNEQFF
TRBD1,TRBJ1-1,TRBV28,TGTGCCAGCAGTTTATCCCAGGGGGCTGAAGCTTTCTTT,CASSLSQGAEAFF
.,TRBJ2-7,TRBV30,TGTGCCTGGACAAAGGGGGGGCCGGTCTACGAGCAGTACTTC,CAWTKGGPVYEQYF
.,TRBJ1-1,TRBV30,TGTGCCTGGAGTGGATCCGGGAACACTGAAGATTTCTTT,CAWSGSGNTEDFF
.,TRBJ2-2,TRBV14,TGTGCCAGCAGCCAGCAACATTCCACCGGGGAGCTGTTTTTT,CASSQQHSTGELFF
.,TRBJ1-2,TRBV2,TGTGCCAGCATTCTATGGGAGGAGGATGGCTACACCTTC,CASILWEEDGYTF
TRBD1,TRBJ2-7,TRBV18,TGTGCCAGCTCACCACCCGGGACAGGGGTTGGCGAGCAGTACTTC,CASSPPGTGVGEQYF
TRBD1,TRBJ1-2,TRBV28,TGTGCCAGCAGTTTATTGGACAGGTACTATGGCTACACCTTC,CASSLLDRYYGYTF
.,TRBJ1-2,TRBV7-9,TGTGCCAGCAGCTCCTCCCTACAGGGCGGCTACACCTTC,CASSSSLQGGYTF
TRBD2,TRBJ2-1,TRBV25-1,TGTGCCAGCAGTTCCGGGACTAGCCAATTCAATGAGCAGTTCTTC,CASSSGTSQFNEQFF
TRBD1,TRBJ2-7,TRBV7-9,TGTGCCAGCAGCTTAAGGCCGGGACAGGGGGCCTACGAGCAGTACTTC,CASSLRPGQGAYEQYF
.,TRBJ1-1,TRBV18,TGTGCCAGCTCACCAACCCACCTTGGGGAGCCCAACACTGAAGCTTTCTTT,CASSPTHLGEPNTEAFF
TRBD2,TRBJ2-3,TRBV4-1,TGCGCCAGCAGCCGGACTGGACTAGCGGACCGCACAGATACGCAGTATTTT,CASSRTGLADRTDTQYF
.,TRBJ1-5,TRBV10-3,TGTGCCATCAGCTCGTATAGCAATCAGCCCCAGCATTTT,CAISSYSNQPQHF